This T cell receptor (beta chain) is drawn from a study of T-cell reconstitution after alpha-beta-depleted transplantation in children. The study, taken as a whole, reports: Expanded graft clones numbering several hundred reportedly gave rise to alpha-beta T cells about two months after transplant.

About this clonotype: What it binds is not known. One end of the junction does not line up with germline, which may come from a read error.

For TCRbeta, the library was prepared with unique molecular identifiers. TCRdb analysed the PCR reads with MiXCR anew, one entry per CDR3 protein. The sample yields about 980,000 distinct CDR3 sequences, about 29% seen once. The germline gives CDR1 SGHVS, CDR2 FNYEAQ. The CDR3 has 14 amino acids. The sample here was PBMCs, mostly from graft donor cells, taken 360 days after TCRalphabeta/CD19-depleted stem cell transplant. V gene TRBV7-6 combines with J gene TRBJ2-4, with D tentatively TRBD2 (5 bases). This receptor was obtained from a boy under three years old who had a stem cell transplant for SCID, so the T cells may come from the graft donor. The DNA of the CDR3 is TGTGCCAGCAGCTACCGGCTAGCCAAATACATTCAGTACTTC. Translating it yields CASSYRLAKYIQYF.